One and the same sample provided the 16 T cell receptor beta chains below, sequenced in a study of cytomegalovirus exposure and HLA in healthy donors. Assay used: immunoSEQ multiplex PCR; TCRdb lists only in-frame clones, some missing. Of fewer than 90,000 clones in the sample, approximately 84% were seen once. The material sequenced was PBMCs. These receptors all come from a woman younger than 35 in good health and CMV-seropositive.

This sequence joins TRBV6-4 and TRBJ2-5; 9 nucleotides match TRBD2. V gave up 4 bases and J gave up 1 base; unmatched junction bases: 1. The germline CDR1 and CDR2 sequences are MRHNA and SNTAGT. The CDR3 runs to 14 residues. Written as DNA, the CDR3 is TGTGCCAGCAGTGTTAGCGGGGGCCAAGAGACCCAGTACTTC. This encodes CASSVSGGQETQYF.

The CDR3 region is CASSIGHRVGNTEAFF. The CDR3 DNA sequence: TGTGCCAGTAGTATAGGGCACAGGGTTGGGAACACTGAAGCTTTCTTT. The chain has TRBV19 and TRBJ1-1; D possibly corresponds to TRBD1 (6 bases). Trimming left V 1 base short and J 1 base short, with 13 bases between. Germline V CDR1 and CDR2: LNHDA, SQIVND (reference sequence). The CDR3 runs 16 residues.

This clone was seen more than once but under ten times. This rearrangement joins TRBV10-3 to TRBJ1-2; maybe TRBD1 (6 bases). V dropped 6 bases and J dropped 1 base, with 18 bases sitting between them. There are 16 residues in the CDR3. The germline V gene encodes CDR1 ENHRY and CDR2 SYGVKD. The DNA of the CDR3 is TGTGCCATCAGATACTATCGGACAGCCTTTAACTATGGCTACACCTTC. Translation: CAIRYYRTAFNYGYTF.

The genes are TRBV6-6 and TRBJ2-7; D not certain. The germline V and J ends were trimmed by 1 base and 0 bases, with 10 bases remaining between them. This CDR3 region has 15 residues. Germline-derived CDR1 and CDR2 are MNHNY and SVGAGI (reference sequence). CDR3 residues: CASSYYPGHSYEQYF. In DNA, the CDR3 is TGTGCCAGCAGTTACTATCCAGGTCACTCCTACGAGCAGTACTTC.

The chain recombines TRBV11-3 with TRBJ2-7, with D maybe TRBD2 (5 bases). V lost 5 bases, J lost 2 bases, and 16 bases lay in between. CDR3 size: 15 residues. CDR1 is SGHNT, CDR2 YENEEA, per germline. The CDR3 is CASSGYLDGTYEQYF. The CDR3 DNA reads TGTGCCAGCAGCGGATACCTCGACGGGACCTACGAGCAGTACTTC.

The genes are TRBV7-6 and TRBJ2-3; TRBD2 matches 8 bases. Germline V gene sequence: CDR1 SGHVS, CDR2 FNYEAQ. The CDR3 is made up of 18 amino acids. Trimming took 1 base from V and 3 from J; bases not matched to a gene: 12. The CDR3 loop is CASSLGVNGGGRTDTQYF. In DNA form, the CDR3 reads TGTGCCAGCAGCTTAGGGGTTAATGGCGGGGGGAGGACAGATACGCAGTATTTT.

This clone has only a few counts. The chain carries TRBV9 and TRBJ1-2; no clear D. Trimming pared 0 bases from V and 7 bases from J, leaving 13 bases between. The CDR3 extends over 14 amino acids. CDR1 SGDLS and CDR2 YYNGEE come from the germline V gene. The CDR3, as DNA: TGTGCCAGCAGCGTAGTTAGGGAGGGTGGTGGCTACACCTTC. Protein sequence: CASSVVREGGGYTF.

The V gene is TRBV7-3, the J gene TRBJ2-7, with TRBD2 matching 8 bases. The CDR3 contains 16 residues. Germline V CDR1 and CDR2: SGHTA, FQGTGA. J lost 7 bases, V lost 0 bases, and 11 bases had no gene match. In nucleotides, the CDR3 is TGTGCCAGCAGCTTAACTCGTCGGGGGGGCCAGGGGGAGCAGTACTTC. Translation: CASSLTRRGGQGEQYF.

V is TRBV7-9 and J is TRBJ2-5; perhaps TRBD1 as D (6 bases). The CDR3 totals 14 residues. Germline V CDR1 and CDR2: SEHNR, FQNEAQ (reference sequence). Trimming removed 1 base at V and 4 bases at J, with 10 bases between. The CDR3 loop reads CASSLGTVRETQYF. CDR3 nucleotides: TGTGCCAGCAGCTTAGGGACAGTACGAGAGACCCAGTACTTC.

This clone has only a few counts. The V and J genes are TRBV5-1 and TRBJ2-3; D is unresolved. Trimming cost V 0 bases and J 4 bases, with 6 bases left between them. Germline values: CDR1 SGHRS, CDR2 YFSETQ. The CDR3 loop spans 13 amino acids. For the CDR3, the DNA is TGCGCCAGCAGCTTGGATCTCCCAGATACGCAGTATTTT. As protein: CASSLDLPDTQYF.

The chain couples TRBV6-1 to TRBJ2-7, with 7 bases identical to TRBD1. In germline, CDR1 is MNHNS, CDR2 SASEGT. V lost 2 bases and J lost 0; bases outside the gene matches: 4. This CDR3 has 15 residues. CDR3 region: CASSEIGTDSYEQYF. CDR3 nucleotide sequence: TGTGCCAGCAGTGAAATAGGGACAGACTCCTACGAGCAGTACTTC.

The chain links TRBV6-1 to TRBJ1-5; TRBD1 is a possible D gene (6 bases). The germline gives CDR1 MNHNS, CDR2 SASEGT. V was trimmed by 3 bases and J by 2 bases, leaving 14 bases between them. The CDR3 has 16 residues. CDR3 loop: CASSDRGGGGNQPQHF. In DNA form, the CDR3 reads TGTGCCAGCAGTGATCGGGGGGGCGGGGGCAATCAGCCCCAGCATTTT.

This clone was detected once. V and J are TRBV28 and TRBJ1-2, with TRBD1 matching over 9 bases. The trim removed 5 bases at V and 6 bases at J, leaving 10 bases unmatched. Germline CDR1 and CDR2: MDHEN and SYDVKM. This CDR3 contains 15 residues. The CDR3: CASSVDSGTGNGYTF. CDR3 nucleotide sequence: TGTGCCAGCAGTGTAGATTCCGGGACAGGGAATGGCTACACCTTC.

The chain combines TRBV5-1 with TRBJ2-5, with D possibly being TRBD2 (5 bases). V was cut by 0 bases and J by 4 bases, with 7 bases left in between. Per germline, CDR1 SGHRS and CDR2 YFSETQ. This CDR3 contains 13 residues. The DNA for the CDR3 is TGCGCCAGCAGCTTGGGGGCGGGAGAGACCCAGTACTTC. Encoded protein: CASSLGAGETQYF.

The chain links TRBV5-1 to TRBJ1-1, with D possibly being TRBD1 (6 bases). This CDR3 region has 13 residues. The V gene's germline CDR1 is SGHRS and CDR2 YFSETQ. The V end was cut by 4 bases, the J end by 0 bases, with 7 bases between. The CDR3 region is CASSRQVNTEAFF. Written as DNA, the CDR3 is TGCGCCAGCAGCCGACAGGTGAACACTGAAGCTTTCTTT.

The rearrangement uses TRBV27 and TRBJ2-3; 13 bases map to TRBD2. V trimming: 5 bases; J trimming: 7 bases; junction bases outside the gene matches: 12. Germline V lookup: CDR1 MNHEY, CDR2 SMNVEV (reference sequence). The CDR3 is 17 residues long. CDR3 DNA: TGTGCCAGCAGTCCGGGGCCTGAGACTAGCGGGGGGTATACGCAGTATTTT. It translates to CASSPGPETSGGYTQYF.